This T cell receptor (beta chain) comes out of a study of metastatic and nonmetastatic thyroid tumors. The overall study: Repertoires from malignant and benign thyroid patients were compared across blood and tumor or nodule tissue.

Every patient underwent thyroid surgery untreated. Study observations and caveats: In blood and tumor, TCR beta diversity was reportedly significantly higher in malignant thyroid tumors than in benign nodules.

This clone was picked up many times. No antigen is known for it. Germline assignment: CDR1 DFQATT and CDR2 SNEGSKA (reference sequence). The CDR3 totals 14 residues. V was clipped by 5 bases and J by 2 bases, with 13 bases between them. Authors' data handling: Clinicopathological groups supplied CDR3 differences that were used to build a distant-metastasis classifier for papillary thyroid cancer. TCRdb re-clonotyped the PCR reads via MiXCR. TCRdb's processing, not the study's, gives the V and J calls here. In the table there are approximately 20,000 clones, more than 12% of which are singletons. The sequencing input was tumor tissue. This sequence joins TRBV20-1 and TRBJ1-5; D is undetermined. The origin of this receptor is a female donor with papillary thyroid cancer or a benign thyroid nodule (not recorded which). Some clones in this sample may be carry-over from other donors' samples. The CDR3, as DNA: TGCAGTGCTGTAGACCCTAGGGGCAATCAGCCCCAGCATTTT. It yields the protein CSAVDPRGNQPQHF.